The 30 T cell receptor beta chains below come from one sample, sequenced in a study of STAT5B mutations in CD4+ large granular lymphocyte leukemia. The method was immunoSEQ multiplex PCR; TCRdb's version includes in-frame clones alone and lacks a portion of them. Here the sample spans 40,000 to 55,000 clones, about 86% being singletons. Sequencing was performed on CD4+ T cells from blood buffy coats. The receptors originated from a human donor in good health.

V usage is TRBV28 and J usage is TRBJ1-4; unclear D gene. V shed 3 bases and J shed 1 base, with 3 bases lying between them. The CDR3 runs 13 residues. Germline V gene lookup returns CDR1 MDHEN and CDR2 SYDVKM. The CDR3, as DNA: TGTGCCAGCAGTTTCCAAACTAATGAAAAACTGTTTTTT. It translates to CASSFQTNEKLFF.

The rearrangement links TRBV28 to TRBJ2-7; D gene ambiguous. Between the trimmed V and J ends, which lost 8 bases and 7 bases, there was a span of 12 bases. In germline, CDR1 is MDHEN, CDR2 SYDVKM. The CDR3 sequence is 11 residues long. CDR3 in DNA: TGTGCCAGCGGATCATCTTGGGAGCAGTACTTC. Its protein is CASGSSWEQYF. Variable domain in full (rest from reference TRBV28 and TRBJ2-7): DVKVTQSSRYLVKRTGEKVFLECVQDMDHENMFWYRQDPGLGLRLIYFSYDVKMKEKGDIPEGYSVSREKKERFSLILESASTNQTSMYLCASGSSWEQYFGPGTRLTVT.

The V gene is TRBV11-3, the J gene TRBJ2-3, with D hard to call. Trimming pared 4 bases from V and 4 bases from J, leaving 9 bases between. The CDR3 has 13 amino acids. Germline V lookup: CDR1 SGHNT, CDR2 YENEEA. The CDR3 DNA is TGTGCCAGCAGCTGGAGTCTAGCAGATACGCAGTATTTT. Protein product: CASSWSLADTQYF. Full variable domain (rest looked up from reference TRBV11-3 and TRBJ2-3): EAGVVQSPRYKIIEKKQPVAFWCNPISGHNTLYWYLQNLGQGPELLIRYENEEAVDDSQLPKDRFSAERLKGVDSTLKIQPAELGDSAVYLCASSWSLADTQYFGPGTRLTVL.

The chain carries TRBV5-8 and TRBJ2-3; TRBD2 agrees at 8 bases. V was clipped by 4 bases and J by 3 bases; unmatched bases: 13. Germline V gene lookup returns CDR1 SGHTS and CDR2 YDEGEE. The CDR3 runs 17 residues. CDR3: CASSRGTGGRLTDTQYF. For the CDR3, the DNA is TGTGCCAGCAGCCGAGGAACGGGAGGGCGTCTGACAGATACGCAGTATTTT.

The rearrangement links TRBV7-6 to TRBJ2-2; 9 bases are shared with TRBD2. Germline CDR1 SGHVS, CDR2 FNYEAQ. J lost 5 bases, V lost 5 bases, and 6 bases had no gene match. The CDR3 is 15 amino acids. CDR3 sequence (DNA): TGTGCCAGCAGCCTAGGGACTAGCAGGACCGGGGAGCTGTTTTTT. Protein product: CASSLGTSRTGELFF.

The chain couples TRBV5-1 to TRBJ1-1; tentatively, D is TRBD1 (5 bases). V was trimmed by 0 bases and J by 0 bases, leaving 12 bases between them. CDR1 SGHRS and CDR2 YFSETQ come from the germline V gene. The CDR3 extends over 16 amino acids. As DNA, the CDR3 is TGCGCCAGCAGCTTGGGTCTGGGGACCATGAACACTGAAGCTTTCTTT. Its translation is CASSLGLGTMNTEAFF.

The chain carries TRBV28 and TRBJ2-7, with 9 bases aligning to TRBD1. The CDR3 has 16 amino acids. The V gene's germline CDR1 is MDHEN and CDR2 SYDVKM. V gave up 7 bases and J gave up 1 base; unmatched junction bases: 11. CDR3: CASIPAGTGPSYEQYF. The CDR3 DNA reads TGTGCCAGCATCCCCGCCGGGACAGGGCCGTCCTACGAGCAGTACTTC.

The V call is TRBV19, the J call TRBJ2-5, with 7 bases aligning to TRBD1. Trimming cost V 10 bases and J 5 bases; bases outside gene matches: 7. The CDR3 loop spans 12 amino acids. From germline, CDR1 is LNHDA and CDR2 SQIVND (reference sequence). CDR3 sequence reads: CATSRGSETQYF. DNA of the CDR3: TGTGCCACCTCCAGGGGGAGTGAGACCCAGTACTTC.

The rearrangement links TRBV27 to TRBJ1-5; D unclear. CDR3 size: 14 residues. Per the germline V gene, CDR1 is MNHEY and CDR2 is SMNVEV (reference sequence). With 4 bases removed from V and 1 base from J, the gap between germline ends came to 8 bases. CDR3 DNA sequence: TGTGCCAGCAGTTCCCGAAGGAGCAATCAGCCCCAGCATTTT. Protein: CASSSRRSNQPQHF.

The rearrangement links TRBV21-1 to TRBJ1-2; the table assigns TRBD1, which was not confirmed against the DNA. TRBV21-1 is a recognized pseudogene. CDR3 length: 15 residues. CDR3 residues: CASSKWRQGIYGYTF. CDR3 coding DNA: TGTGCCAGCAGCAAATGGCGGCAGGGGATCTATGGCTACACCTTC.

This clone was detected only a few times. The V gene is TRBV7-2, the J gene TRBJ2-2, with unresolved D. Trimming took 4 bases from V and 1 from J, leaving 4 bases between them. From germline, CDR1 is SGHTA and CDR2 FQGNSA. The CDR3 covers 13 residues. DNA of the CDR3: TGTGCCAGCAGCTATCGGAACACCGGGGAGCTGTTTTTT. Its translation: CASSYRNTGELFF.

This clone has just a few counts. The rearrangement joins TRBV2 to TRBJ1-2, with a possible D match to TRBD1 (5 bases). Trimming cost V 2 bases and J 1 base, with 8 bases left between them. The CDR3 extends over 14 amino acids. Germline V gives CDR1 SNHLY, CDR2 FYNNEI. CDR3 in DNA: TGTGCCAGCAGTGAACCAGGGAGTAACTATGGCTACACCTTC. This sequence encodes CASSEPGSNYGYTF.

This clone was observed a single time. The rearrangement joins TRBV5-1 to TRBJ2-2; 7 nucleotides align to TRBD1. V dropped 4 bases and J dropped 1; count of bases not matched to a gene: 7. Germline CDR1 and CDR2: SGHRS and YFSETQ. CDR3 length: 16 amino acids. Written as DNA, the CDR3 is TGCGCCAGCAGCCTCACAGGGGCCCAGAACACCGGGGAGCTGTTTTTT. Protein product: CASSLTGAQNTGELFF.

The chain couples TRBV30 to TRBJ2-1; 9 bases map to TRBD2. The germline V gene has CDR1 GTSNPN and CDR2 SVGIG (reference sequence). V was clipped by 7 bases and J by 9 bases; unmatched bases: 13. The CDR3 spans 14 residues. The CDR3 nucleotides are TGTGCCTCCTCTTCAGCGGGAGGCATAGGTGAGCAGTTCTTC. Encoded protein: CASSSAGGIGEQFF.

This clone has just one count. The chain has TRBV11-2 and TRBJ2-1; 8 nucleotides match TRBD1. V was clipped by 5 bases and J by 9 bases; unmatched bases: 9. CDR3 length equals 14 residues. Germline assignment: CDR1 SGHAT and CDR2 FQNNGV. The CDR3 DNA is TGTGCCAGCAGCCCGACAGGGGTGGTAGCTGAGCAGTTCTTC. Translated: CASSPTGVVAEQFF.

The chain employs TRBV5-3 and TRBJ1-5; 12 nucleotides agree with TRBD1. TRBV5-3 is an open reading frame, and its role is uncertain. CDR3 length: 17 residues. The trim removed 4 bases at V and 7 bases at J, leaving 12 bases unmatched. The CDR3: CARSQALGQGAEQPQHF. The CDR3 region has the DNA TGTGCCAGAAGCCAAGCACTGGGACAGGGGGCCGAACAGCCCCAGCATTTT.

The chain couples TRBV2 to TRBJ2-1; no definite D call. Germline assignment: CDR1 SNHLY and CDR2 FYNNEI. The CDR3 covers 12 residues. V was cut by 8 bases and J by 9 bases, with 14 bases left in between. The CDR3 is CASGELFGEQFF. Written as DNA, the CDR3 is TGTGCCAGCGGAGAGCTGTTCGGTGAGCAGTTCTTC.

The chain joins TRBV30 to TRBJ2-1, with 9 bases lining up with TRBD1. Per germline, CDR1 GTSNPN and CDR2 SVGIG (reference sequence). Germline trimming cut 8 bases from V and 6 bases from J; bases unmatched to any gene: 8. This CDR3 contains 13 residues. The CDR3 DNA follows: TGTGCCGGGGCCCCGGGACAGGGCAATGAGCAGTTCTTC. This codes for CAGAPGQGNEQFF.

CDR3 sequence: CASSTQIGGELFF. The CDR3 DNA is TGTGCCAGCAGCACACAAATCGGGGGGGAGCTGTTTTTT. The chain carries TRBV9 and TRBJ2-2; D is undetermined. Germline CDR1 is SGDLS and CDR2 is YYNGEE. This CDR3 contains 13 residues. Trimming shortened V by 4 bases and J by 8 bases, and 12 bases separated the two germline ends.

This chain connects TRBV7-2 to TRBJ1-4, with D perhaps TRBD1 (5 bases). Trimming shortened V by 1 base and J by 4 bases, and 13 bases separated the two germline ends. This CDR3 is 16 amino acids long. The germline gives CDR1 SGHTA, CDR2 FQGNSA. CDR3 sequence reads: CASSLGRARGNEKLFF. DNA of the CDR3: TGTGCCAGCAGCTTAGGGCGGGCTAGGGGTAATGAAAAACTGTTTTTT.

CDR3 in DNA: TGTGCCAGCAGTTATGAGTCGGGCGGGGAGCTGTTTTTT. As protein: CASSYESGGELFF. This rearrangement joins TRBV6-6 to TRBJ2-2; D is unresolved. The ends were cut back, 3 bases at V and 7 bases at J, with 9 bases in the middle. The length of the CDR3 is 13 residues. Germline V gene lookup returns CDR1 MNHNY and CDR2 SVGAGI (reference sequence).

The chain carries TRBV6-1 and TRBJ2-3; no reliable D call. Germline V CDR1 and CDR2: MNHNS, SASEGT. CDR3 size: 12 residues. With 6 bases removed from V and 5 bases from J, the gap between germline ends came to 9 bases. CDR3 nucleotide sequence: TGTGCCAGCAGGCCCTGGGTAGATACGCAGTATTTT. Protein sequence: CASRPWVDTQYF.

The count of this clone is one. The V gene is TRBV5-4, the J gene TRBJ1-2; 10 positions match TRBD1. The CDR3 runs 15 residues. Trimming at V came to 3 bases and at J to 4 bases, leaving 6 bases not matched to a gene. CDR1 SGHNT and CDR2 YYREEE come from the germline V gene (reference sequence). The CDR3 DNA sequence: TGTGCCAGCAGCTCACCGACAGGGGGCATCTATGGCTACACCTTC. Protein sequence: CASSSPTGGIYGYTF.

The V gene is TRBV5-1, the J gene TRBJ2-2, with 8 bases matching TRBD1. Per germline, CDR1 SGHRS and CDR2 YFSETQ. The CDR3 spans 17 residues. The V gene end was trimmed by 4 bases and the J gene end by 0 bases; junction bases not matched to a gene: 8. The DNA for the CDR3 is TGCGCCAGCAGCCCAGTTTTGACAGGGGCGAACACCGGGGAGCTGTTTTTT. As protein: CASSPVLTGANTGELFF.

V usage is TRBV25-1 and J usage is TRBJ2-3; D may correspond to TRBD1 or TRBD2 (5 bases each). CDR3 length equals 15 residues. Trimming left V 1 base short and J 4 bases short, with 12 bases between. Germline loops: CDR1 MGHDK, CDR2 SYGVNS. CDR3 sequence reads: CASSELGRGADTQYF. The CDR3 DNA follows: TGTGCCAGCAGTGAATTGGGCCGAGGGGCAGATACGCAGTATTTT.

This rearrangement joins TRBV27 to TRBJ2-3, with D possibly TRBD2 on 6 matching bases. This CDR3 has 20 residues. Trimming took off 4 bases at V and 2 bases at J, with 28 bases between the two ends. Germline lookup yields CDR1 MNHEY and CDR2 SMNVEV (reference sequence). As DNA, the CDR3 is TGTGCCAGCAGTTCTATCCTTGGGGGGAGGACCACTTTAAACACAGATACGCAGTATTTT. Translating it yields CASSSILGGRTTLNTDTQYF.

The rearrangement uses TRBV18 and TRBJ2-2; TRBD1 is a possible D gene (6 bases). The CDR3 totals 15 residues. Trimming pared 2 bases from V and 4 bases from J, leaving 11 bases between. Germline assignment: CDR1 KGHSH and CDR2 LQKENI. CDR3: CASSPLQGLTGELFF. The CDR3 bases are TGTGCCAGCTCACCATTGCAGGGGCTCACCGGGGAGCTGTTTTTT.

This rearrangement joins TRBV2 to TRBJ1-1; TRBD1 agrees at 8 bases. CDR3 length: 14 residues. CDR1 is SNHLY, CDR2 FYNNEI, per germline. J gave up 1 base and V 3 bases, and 1 base lay outside the gene matches. Written as DNA, the CDR3 is TGTGCCAGCAGTGACGGACAGGGGAACACTGAAGCTTTCTTT. Protein sequence: CASSDGQGNTEAFF.

The chain combines TRBV2 with TRBJ2-2; 14 nucleotides align to TRBD2. The germline CDR1 and CDR2 sequences are SNHLY and FYNNEI. The CDR3 is made up of 13 amino acids. J lost 9 bases, V lost 8 bases, and 2 bases had no gene match. DNA for the CDR3: TGTGCCAGCGGGACTAGCGGGAGCAGGGAGCTGTTTTTT. This translates into CASGTSGSRELFF.

This sequence joins TRBV5-4 and TRBJ2-1; weak D call: TRBD2 (6 bases). The length of the CDR3 is 18 residues. CDR1 SGHNT and CDR2 YYREEE come from the germline V gene (reference sequence). V was clipped by 0 bases and J by 2 bases, with 18 bases between them. This chain's CDR3 is CASSLGGSSDPAYNEQFF. Here the CDR3 DNA reads TGTGCCAGCAGCTTGGGGGGGTCTAGCGACCCAGCCTACAATGAGCAGTTCTTC.